A single sample is the source of the 12 T cell receptor beta chains below, sequenced in a study of shared clonotypes between healthy human individuals. Sequenced by immunoSEQ multiplex PCR; TCRdb stores in-frame clones only, minus some. The sample has approximately 1.4 million clones, under 99% seen once. The sequenced material came from naive CD4+ T cells sorted from blood. Subset in this sample: CD45RA+ positively selected. These receptors came from a man aged 30-40 years in good health.

The genes are TRBV5-4 and TRBJ2-3; 7 bases are shared with TRBD2. CDR1 is SGHNT, CDR2 YYREEE, per germline (reference sequence). V lost 6 bases to trimming and J lost 4 bases; unmatched junction nucleotides: 11. CDR3 size: 15 residues. The CDR3 region is CASKQIGGRADTQYF. The CDR3 DNA reads TGTGCCAGCAAACAAATCGGCGGGAGAGCAGATACGCAGTATTTT.

V usage is TRBV4-1 and J usage is TRBJ2-5; TRBD1 might be the D (6 bases). V gave up 1 base and J gave up 1 base, with 10 bases separating them. The length of the CDR3 is 15 residues. Germline loops: CDR1 MGHRA, CDR2 YSYEKL. CDR3 sequence: CASSQVRQVQETQYF. Here the CDR3 DNA reads TGCGCCAGCAGCCAAGTAAGACAGGTCCAAGAGACCCAGTACTTC.

The rearrangement links TRBV5-1 to TRBJ2-2; D call uncertain. V lost 4 bases, J lost 4 bases, and 8 bases lay in between. CDR1 is SGHRS, CDR2 YFSETQ, per germline. The CDR3 is 13 amino acids. Here the CDR3 reads CASSASGTGELFF. The CDR3 DNA sequence: TGCGCCAGCAGCGCCTCTGGCACCGGGGAGCTGTTTTTT.

This clone was counted a single time. V and J are TRBV4-3 and TRBJ2-5; 9 positions agree with TRBD1. In germline, CDR1 is LGHNA, CDR2 YSLEER. Trimming cost V 4 bases and J 5 bases; bases outside gene matches: 11. This CDR3 has 16 residues. The CDR3 sequence is CASSRFPGQGWETQYF. For the CDR3, the DNA is TGCGCCAGCAGCCGGTTCCCGGGACAGGGCTGGGAGACCCAGTACTTC.

The rearrangement links TRBV18 to TRBJ2-7, with TRBD1 matching over 8 bases. The CDR3 has 15 amino acids. The V segment lost 3 bases and the J segment 3 bases; nucleotides outside the gene matches: 7. Germline V gene lookup returns CDR1 KGHSH and CDR2 LQKENI. The CDR3 DNA reads TGTGCCAGCTCACCCCTCGACAGGGGAGGCTACGAGCAGTACTTC. As protein: CASSPLDRGGYEQYF.

The CDR3 loop reads CASSLRGRVPNEQFF. CDR3 DNA sequence: TGTGCCAGCAGCTTGCGAGGTCGGGTCCCAAATGAGCAGTTCTTC. J is TRBJ2-1 and V is TRBV5-4, with D hard to call. In germline, CDR1 is SGHNT, CDR2 YYREEE (reference sequence). The CDR3 length is 15 residues. Trimming took 1 base from V and 7 from J, leaving 15 bases between them. The entire variable domain, with the rest obtained from reference TRBV5-4 and TRBJ2-1, is as follows: ETGVTQSPTHLIKTRGQQVTLRCSSQSGHNTVSWYQQALGQGPQFIFQYYREEENGRGNFPPRFSGLQFPNYSSELNVNALELDDSALYLCASSLRGRVPNEQFFGPGTRLTVL.

This clone was observed a single time. This rearrangement joins TRBV12-5 to TRBJ2-5, with 9 nucleotides matching TRBD2. The CDR3 sequence is 16 residues long. From germline, CDR1 is LGHNT and CDR2 FRNRAP. Losses at the gene ends were 0 bases for V and 13 bases for J; bases not matched to a gene: 15. Here the CDR3 reads CASGLVNAAGGSKLYF. The CDR3, as DNA: TGTGCTAGTGGTTTGGTCAATGCGGCGGGAGGGTCGAAACTGTACTTC.

CDR3 residues: CASERGILAGGGDTQYF. CDR3 in DNA: TGCGCCAGCGAGCGGGGAATACTAGCGGGAGGCGGAGATACGCAGTATTTT. The gene calls are TRBV5-1 and TRBJ2-3, with TRBD2 matching 12 bases. V gave up 7 bases and J gave up 5 bases; unmatched junction bases: 14. Germline CDR1 and CDR2: SGHRS and YFSETQ. This CDR3 comprises 17 residues.

The chain carries TRBV5-4 and TRBJ2-3; D remains ambiguous. Germline CDR1 and CDR2: SGHNT and YYREEE (reference sequence). CDR3 length: 16 amino acids. V was pared by 2 bases and J by 0 bases, with 13 bases between. Written as DNA, the CDR3 is TGTGCCAGCAGCTTTTCTAGTTCCTCTAGCACAGATACGCAGTATTTT. It encodes CASSFSSSSSTDTQYF.

V is TRBV9 and J is TRBJ2-7, with 8 bases fitting TRBD1. The CDR3 contains 15 residues. J gave up 5 bases and V 0 bases, and 7 bases lay outside the gene matches. Germline V gene sequence: CDR1 SGDLS, CDR2 YYNGEE. The CDR3, as DNA: TGTGCCAGCAGCGTAGGGGATGGACAGGGCCACGAGCAGTACTTC. Amino acids: CASSVGDGQGHEQYF. Full variable domain (missing parts from reference TRBV9 and TRBJ2-7): DSGVTQTPKHLITATGQRVTLRCSPRSGDLSVYWYQQSLDQGLQFLIQYYNGEERAKGNILERFSAQQFPDLHSELNLSSLELGDSALYFCASSVGDGQGHEQYFGPGTRLTVT.

This chain links TRBV5-1 with TRBJ2-5; D gene uncertain. The CDR3 runs to 14 residues. Per the germline V gene, CDR1 is SGHRS and CDR2 is YFSETQ. V was clipped by 2 bases and J by 5 bases, with 13 bases between them. CDR3 sequence reads: CASSLQTVMETQYF. The CDR3 DNA reads as TGCGCCAGCAGCTTACAGACGGTGATGGAGACCCAGTACTTC.

The J gene is TRBJ2-7, the V gene TRBV4-1; 9 bases match TRBD1. CDR1 is MGHRA and CDR2 is YSYEKL in the germline V gene. The CDR3 length is 20 residues. After removal of 3 bases from V and 5 bases from J, the junction contained 23 bases not matched to a gene. The CDR3 here is CASSQRTVGGTGTALDEQYF. Written as DNA, the CDR3 is TGCGCCAGCAGCCAGAGAACAGTAGGAGGGACAGGGACCGCGCTAGACGAGCAGTACTTC.